This T cell receptor beta chain stems from a study of cytomegalovirus exposure and HLA in healthy donors. Study results and caveats: The majority of CMV-associated TCR beta chains were reported as apparently HLA-restricted in a later analysis. It was in a later analysis that TCR association rates were seen to vary by HLA locus, highest for DRB1 and lowest for HLA-C.

This CDR3 spans 17 amino acids. From germline, CDR1 is SGHNT and CDR2 YYREEE (reference sequence). Trimming removed 3 bases at V and 1 base at J, with 19 bases between. Primers included in the PCR were 60 Vbeta and 13 Jbeta primers. Here immunoSEQ multiplex PCR was the method, and the copy in TCRdb shows in-frame clones only, minus some. The data hold tens of thousands of clones, with 65% to 75% observed a single time. Note on this clone: Its antigen is undetermined.

This receptor was obtained from a middle-aged man in good health and CMV-seropositive. Specimen: PBMCs. This rearrangement joins TRBV5-4 to TRBJ1-1; D call uncertain. The CDR3 sequence is CASSSPLGGRPNTEAFF. The DNA of the CDR3 is TGTGCCAGCAGCTCTCCGCTTGGCGGCAGACCGAACACTGAAGCTTTCTTT.